This entry features one T cell receptor beta chain sequence. Its specificity is not known. Here immunoSEQ multiplex PCR was the method, and the copy in TCRdb shows in-frame clones only, minus some. Here the sample spans approximately 5,100 clones, around 80% being singletons. Germline CDR1 and CDR2: SNHLY and FYNNEI. The V end lost 6 bases, the J end lost 6 bases, and 14 bases lay between the germline ends. The CDR3 has 14 residues. This sample is drawn from a study of tumor-infiltrating lymphocytes in localized non-small cell lung cancer. Study summary: Several tumor histologies, both smoking statuses, and some post-neoadjuvant chemotherapy samples were included. General observations from the study: Available tissue quantity limited TCR sequencing to a patient subset. Tumor T-cell fraction was not associated with recurrence-free survival. IM1 and IM2 tumors showed no difference in T-cell fraction.

The TCR comes from a human donor with non-small cell lung cancer. Sequenced: lung tumor tissue. This sequence joins TRBV2 and TRBJ1-4; possible D gene TRBD1, 6 bases. CDR3 sequence (DNA): TGTGCCAGCAGAGCCCCGACAGGAGATGAAAAACTGTTTTTT. It is translated as CASRAPTGDEKLFF.